This T cell receptor (beta chain) derives from a study of vaccination and CD4 T cells after COVID-19. Study in general: The interval from dose two to post-vaccine sampling had a median of 72 days, and it ranged from 14 to 241.

This sample's treatment: roughly 10-day PBMC culture with coronavirus spike peptide pools or control peptides (ViraFEST assay). It was before the COVID-19 pandemic (2011-2018) that the unexposed donor's CD4+ T cells were collected. IL-2 at approximately 10 IU/ml and peptide pools at roughly 10 ug/ml were added to PBMCs cultured at roughly 2.1 million per well. The authors replaced half the medium with fresh IL-2 medium on days 3 and 7. Sequenced with the Oncomine TCR Beta short-read assay was DNA taken from cultured CD4+ T cells. CD4+ T cells were cultured, and genomic DNA was extracted from them. MiXCR, run by TCRdb on the PCR reads, gives a single entry per CDR3 protein. The table includes thousands of distinct CDR3 sequences, 28% detected once. The CDR3 has 11 amino acids. Trimming left V 3 bases short and J 11 bases short, with 12 bases between. The V gene's germline CDR1 is SGHTS and CDR2 YDEGEE.

A remark on this clonotype: Antigen unknown.

This sequence originates from a human donor in good health. Sequenced: CD4+ T cells from blood, cultured in vitro. V gene TRBV5-8 combines with J gene TRBJ2-7; the D gene is possibly TRBD1 (5 bases). CDR3 sequence (DNA): TGTGCCAGCAGCTACGCAGGGATTGAGTACTTC. Translation gives CASSYAGIEYF.